This T cell receptor beta chain is from a study of shared clonotypes between healthy human individuals. Study summary: Three plates each covered CD4 naive and memory; CD8 naive two, CD8 memory one.

Assay runs were performed at deep level. The method was immunoSEQ multiplex PCR; TCRdb's version includes in-frame clones alone and lacks a portion of them. The sample carries about 2.2 million clones, about 94% recorded once. CD45RO-negative, CCR7-selected cells formed the naive CD8 fraction, which excluded terminally differentiated effector memory CD45RA+ cells. Regarding the study as a whole: The study generally estimated greater richness for naive than memory subsets. Sharing across four donors was highest in naive CD4 (roughly 5%) and lowest in memory CD8 (0.4%).

The CDR3 is 14 residues long. The germline gives CDR1 MNHEY, CDR2 SMNVEV (reference sequence). Trimming at V came to 5 bases and at J to 6 bases, leaving 4 bases not matched to a gene. This clone was seen a handful of times. Its antigen is as yet unknown. Other DNA sequences of this sample code for an identical CDR3. The sequence was collected from a man younger than 30 in good health. Some clones in this sample may be carry-over from other donors' samples. This chain joins TRBV27 and TRBJ2-7, with 13 nucleotides matching TRBD2. The sequenced sample was naive CD8+ T cells from PBMCs. CDR3 protein: CASSLGLAGAEQYF. The CDR3 coding sequence is TGTGCCAGCAGTCTCGGACTAGCGGGAGCCGAGCAGTACTTC.